One and the same sample provided the 4 T cell receptor beta chains below, sequenced in a study of blood T cell repertoires in COVID-19. TCRdb's table, derived via immunoSEQ multiplex PCR, lists solely in-frame clones and lacks some. Here the sample spans about 250,000 clones, around 81% being singletons. Sequencing was done on a sample of PBMCs or T cells enriched from blood (not recorded which). Source of these receptors: a man in his fifties or sixties who had recovered from COVID-19.

The CDR3 region has the DNA TGTGCCTGGGGGGACAGCCGCTATGGCTACACCTTC. It encodes CAWGDSRYGYTF. The J gene is TRBJ1-2, the V gene TRBV30; 7 bases match TRBD1. CDR1 and CDR2 from the germline V gene are GTSNPN and SVGIG (reference sequence). This CDR3 has 12 residues. J gave up 4 bases and V 5 bases, and 4 bases lay outside the gene matches.

The V and J genes are TRBV28 and TRBJ2-7, with 8 positions matching TRBD2. Looked up from germline, CDR1 is MDHEN and CDR2 is SYDVKM. V gave up 9 bases and J gave up 5 bases; unmatched junction bases: 9. This CDR3 has 13 amino acids. CDR3 residues: CASRAGGEDEQYF. The DNA of the CDR3 is TGTGCCAGTCGGGCGGGAGGTGAGGACGAGCAGTACTTC.

The rearrangement links TRBV5-1 to TRBJ2-5; 7 nucleotides match TRBD1. Trimming removed 4 bases from V and 5 bases from J; junction bases left unmatched: 8. CDR3 length: 14 amino acids. Germline-derived CDR1 and CDR2 are SGHRS and YFSETQ. The CDR3 reads CASSPGQVSETQYF. The DNA for the CDR3 is TGCGCCAGCAGCCCAGGACAGGTCTCGGAGACCCAGTACTTC. The whole variable domain, remainder taken from reference TRBV5-1 and TRBJ2-5, is KAGVTQTPRYLIKTRGQQVTLSCSPISGHRSVSWYQQTPGQGLQFLFEYFSETQRNKGNFPGRFSGRQFSNSRSEMNVSTLELGDSALYLCASSPGQVSETQYFGPGTRLLVL.

This clone was seen only a few times. This same CDR3 is encoded by further DNA sequences in the sample. V and J are TRBV15 and TRBJ1-4; D is perhaps TRBD1 (5 bases). With 5 bases removed from V and 4 bases from J, the gap between germline ends came to 11 bases. The germline CDR1 and CDR2 sequences are LNHNV and YYDKDF (reference sequence). This CDR3 is built from 14 residues. DNA for the CDR3: TGTGCCACCAGCCGCGGGACTGGTAATGAAAAACTGTTTTTT. It codes for CATSRGTGNEKLFF.